The T cell receptor beta chain under discussion was sequenced for a study of monozygotic twins with inflammatory bowel disease. Study-wide findings and caveats: Telling apart the different T cell subtypes was not possible. Other individuals had fewer clonotypes in common with IBD patients than with healthy twins, especially with disease activity.

This CDR3 is built from 13 residues. Germline V lookup: CDR1 MDHEN, CDR2 SYDVKM. The authors used about 3.5 ug of total RNA per TCR library. With eight separate reactions per sample, the authors made cDNA. After re-calling the 5' RACE reads, TCRdb lists one entry per CDR3 protein, DNA absent. This sample's table has about 160,000 distinct CDR3 sequences. As for this clonotype: As yet, its antigen is unknown.

The TCR was taken from a human donor with ulcerative colitis or Crohn's disease, or a healthy co-twin of an affected twin (not recorded which). The sequencing input was blood. This chain links TRBV28 with TRBJ1-4. CDR3 protein: CASSFSGNEKLFF.